The rows below give T cell receptor beta chains drawn from one sample of a study of neurological immune-mediated disorders. TCRdb independently ran MiXCR on the 5' RACE reads; one entry per CDR3 protein. The sample records about 57,000 distinct CDR3 sequences, 10% to 15% being singletons. Sequenced: PBMCs. These TCRs come from a woman aged 60-75 years with HTLV-1-associated myelopathy (HAM/TSP). Each CDR3 is given with its conserved first and last residue. The D gene is left open where the match is weak. The size of a clone is reported for some rows only, either as once, few or many, or as a class for expanded clones.

d_call: TRBD2; clone_size: many; j_call: TRBJ2-7; v_call: TRBV5-1; cdr3_nt: TGCGCCAGCAGCTACCATGCGGCGGGAGCCTCCTACGAGCAGTACTTC; cdr3_aa: CASSYHAAGASYEQYF
d_call: TRBD1; clone_size: many; j_call: TRBJ1-1; v_call: TRBV5-1; cdr3_nt: TGCGCCAGCAGCTTGGGACAGGGGGGGTTTGAAGCTTTCTTT; cdr3_aa: CASSLGQGGFEAFF
d_call: TRBD2; clone_size: few; j_call: TRBJ2-7; v_call: TRBV18; cdr3_nt: TGTGCCAGCTCACCACATGGGGCTAGCGGGAGTATGGACGAGCAGTACTTC; cdr3_aa: CASSPHGASGSMDEQYF
d_call: NA; clone_size: many; j_call: TRBJ2-2; v_call: TRBV7-2; cdr3_nt: TGTGCCAGCAGCCAAGAGGACCGCCCAGACGGGGAGCTGTTTTTT; cdr3_aa: CASSQEDRPDGELFF
d_call: NA; clone_size: many; j_call: TRBJ2-3; v_call: TRBV6-5; cdr3_nt: TGTGCCAGCAGTGGCCCGGGACTTAGCACAGATACGCAGTATTTT; cdr3_aa: CASSGPGLSTDTQYF
d_call: NA; clone_size: many; j_call: TRBJ2-1; v_call: TRBV5-1; cdr3_nt: TGCGCCAGCAGCGCCCAGGGGGGCTACAATGAGCAGTTCTTC; cdr3_aa: CASSAQGGYNEQFF
d_call: TRBD1; clone_size: many; j_call: TRBJ2-1; v_call: TRBV29-1; cdr3_nt: TGCAGCGTCGGAAGGACAGGAGCTTACAATGAGCAGTTCTTC; cdr3_aa: CSVGRTGAYNEQFF
d_call: NA; clone_size: NA; j_call: TRBJ2-5; v_call: TRBV5-5; cdr3_nt: TGTGCCAGCAGCTCGAAACAGCTAGCGTTCCAAGAGACCCAGTACTTT; cdr3_aa: CASSSKQLAFQETQYF
d_call: NA; clone_size: many; j_call: TRBJ2-1; v_call: TRBV12-3/TRBV12-4; cdr3_nt: TGTGCCAGCAGTCTCAGGGGGACTCACAATGAGCAGTTCTTC; cdr3_aa: CASSLRGTHNEQFF
d_call: NA; clone_size: many; j_call: TRBJ2-7; v_call: TRBV28; cdr3_nt: TGTGCCAGCAGACTAACAGGGCCGTCCTACGAGCAGTACTTC; cdr3_aa: CASRLTGPSYEQYF
d_call: NA; clone_size: many; j_call: TRBJ1-1; v_call: TRBV7-9; cdr3_nt: TGTGCCAGCAGCTTAATGCAGGGCGCTGAAGCTTTCTTT; cdr3_aa: CASSLMQGAEAFF
d_call: NA; clone_size: NA; j_call: TRBJ2-2; v_call: TRBV4-1; cdr3_nt: TGCGCCAGCAGCCAAGTTATTCGAGCGTTGGTGGCCGGGGAGCTGTATTTT; cdr3_aa: CASSQVIRALVAGELYF
d_call: TRBD2; clone_size: many; j_call: TRBJ2-3; v_call: TRBV10-3; cdr3_nt: TGTGCCATCAGTGAGATTAGCGGGAGCACAGATACGCAGTATTTT; cdr3_aa: CAISEISGSTDTQYF
d_call: TRBD1; clone_size: many; j_call: TRBJ2-5; v_call: TRBV10-3; cdr3_nt: TGTGCCATCAGCCGGGACAGGGAAGAGACCCAGTACTTC; cdr3_aa: CAISRDREETQYF
d_call: NA; clone_size: many; j_call: TRBJ2-1; v_call: TRBV7-9; cdr3_nt: TGTGCCAGCAGCTATCCGGGGCTCAATGAGCAGTTCTTC; cdr3_aa: CASSYPGLNEQFF
d_call: TRBD1; clone_size: many; j_call: TRBJ1-2; v_call: TRBV25-1; cdr3_nt: TGTGCCAGCAGCAGACAGGGAACTAACTATGGCTACACCTTC; cdr3_aa: CASSRQGTNYGYTF
d_call: NA; clone_size: many; j_call: TRBJ2-3; v_call: TRBV20-1; cdr3_nt: TGCAGTGCAAACTGGGCAGGAATCACAGATACGCAGTATTTT; cdr3_aa: CSANWAGITDTQYF
d_call: NA; clone_size: many; j_call: TRBJ2-5; v_call: TRBV12-3/TRBV12-4; cdr3_nt: TGTGCCAGCAGTCGACAGGGAGGAGAGACCCAGTACTTC; cdr3_aa: CASSRQGGETQYF
d_call: NA; clone_size: many; j_call: TRBJ2-1; v_call: TRBV7-2; cdr3_nt: TGTGCCAGCAGCTTAGCAGTCGACTTAAATGAGCAGTTCTTC; cdr3_aa: CASSLAVDLNEQFF
d_call: NA; clone_size: many; j_call: TRBJ2-3; v_call: TRBV3-1; cdr3_nt: TGTGCCAGCAGCCAAGATAGGGGTGGCCCCACAGATACGCAGTATTTT; cdr3_aa: CASSQDRGGPTDTQYF
d_call: NA; clone_size: many; j_call: TRBJ1-1; v_call: TRBV29-1; cdr3_nt: TGCAGCGTTGGACCTGACACTGAAGCTTTCTTT; cdr3_aa: CSVGPDTEAFF
d_call: NA; clone_size: many; j_call: TRBJ2-7; v_call: TRBV7-9; cdr3_nt: TGTGCCAGCAGCTTAGGGGGCACAATCGAGCAGTACTTC; cdr3_aa: CASSLGGTIEQYF
d_call: NA; clone_size: many; j_call: TRBJ2-1; v_call: TRBV29-1; cdr3_nt: TGCAGCGTTGAAACGGATCGGACCTACAATGAGCAGTTCTTC; cdr3_aa: CSVETDRTYNEQFF
d_call: TRBD2; clone_size: many; j_call: TRBJ2-1; v_call: TRBV20-1; cdr3_nt: TGCAGTGCTAGAGATCGGCTTAGCGGGAGGGAGACCCAGTTCTTC; cdr3_aa: CSARDRLSGRETQFF
d_call: TRBD2; clone_size: many; j_call: TRBJ2-4; v_call: TRBV20-1; cdr3_nt: TGCAGTGCTGGGAGACTAGCGGGAGGGAACATTCAGTACTTC; cdr3_aa: CSAGRLAGGNIQYF
d_call: TRBD1; clone_size: many; j_call: TRBJ2-3; v_call: TRBV5-1; cdr3_nt: TGCGCCAGCAGACCGCAGGGGGCTAGCGATACGCAGTATTTT; cdr3_aa: CASRPQGASDTQYF
d_call: NA; clone_size: NA; j_call: TRBJ2-1; v_call: TRBV5-1; cdr3_nt: TGCGCCAGCAGCTTGGAACCTAGAGACGAGCAGTTCTTC; cdr3_aa: CASSLEPRDEQFF
d_call: TRBD1; clone_size: NA; j_call: TRBJ2-1; v_call: TRBV20-1; cdr3_nt: TGCAGTGCTAGTATGGACAGGGGTCTGTCTGTGGAGTTCTTC; cdr3_aa: CSASMDRGLSVEFF
d_call: TRBD2; clone_size: once; j_call: TRBJ2-1; v_call: TRBV11-2; cdr3_nt: TGTGCCAGCAGCTTAAGCGGGATATTTGGCAATGAGCTGTTCTTC; cdr3_aa: CASSLSGIFGNELFF
d_call: NA; clone_size: NA; j_call: TRBJ1-1; v_call: TRBV12-3/TRBV12-4; cdr3_nt: TGTGCCAGCAGCCCCGTTTGGCTTCAGGACACTGAAGCTTTCTTT; cdr3_aa: CASSPVWLQDTEAFF
d_call: NA; clone_size: many; j_call: TRBJ2-1; v_call: TRBV20-1; cdr3_nt: TGCAGTGCTAGAGATTACCGCCCACCGAAGAGCTACAATGAGCAGTTCTTC; cdr3_aa: CSARDYRPPKSYNEQFF
d_call: NA; clone_size: many; j_call: TRBJ1-1; v_call: TRBV5-1; cdr3_nt: TGCGCCAGCAGCTTGGGGGCGGGAATGAACACTGAAGCTTTCTTT; cdr3_aa: CASSLGAGMNTEAFF
d_call: TRBD2; clone_size: many; j_call: TRBJ2-3; v_call: TRBV6-5; cdr3_nt: TGTGCCAGCAAACTAGCGGGGATAACAGATACGCAGTATTTT; cdr3_aa: CASKLAGITDTQYF
d_call: TRBD1; clone_size: many; j_call: TRBJ1-4; v_call: TRBV5-1; cdr3_nt: TGCGCCAGCAGCGAGGGACAGGGGGCTACTAATGAAAAACTGTTTTTT; cdr3_aa: CASSEGQGATNEKLFF
d_call: NA; clone_size: many; j_call: TRBJ2-5; v_call: TRBV6-5; cdr3_nt: TGTGCCAGCAACCTACTAGTGGGGGGAAAGACCCAGTACTTC; cdr3_aa: CASNLLVGGKTQYF
d_call: NA; clone_size: many; j_call: TRBJ2-7; v_call: TRBV10-3; cdr3_nt: TGTGCCATCAGCCTCAGGGGCTACGAGCAGTACTTC; cdr3_aa: CAISLRGYEQYF
d_call: TRBD2; clone_size: many; j_call: TRBJ2-2; v_call: TRBV7-9; cdr3_nt: TGTGCCAGCAGCCCTAAAGCGGGAGTGGGACCGAACACCGGGGAGCTGTTTTTT; cdr3_aa: CASSPKAGVGPNTGELFF
d_call: NA; clone_size: few; j_call: TRBJ1-5; v_call: TRBV19; cdr3_nt: TGTGCCAGTAGTATGGACCGCATCAATCAGCCCCAGCATTTT; cdr3_aa: CASSMDRINQPQHF
d_call: NA; clone_size: NA; j_call: TRBJ2-5; v_call: TRBV12-3/TRBV12-4; cdr3_nt: TGTGCCAGCAGTCAGCAGGGGGAGACCCAGTACTTC; cdr3_aa: CASSQQGETQYF
d_call: NA; clone_size: NA; j_call: TRBJ1-3; v_call: TRBV15; cdr3_nt: TGTGCCACCAGCAGAGAGGGCAGACCCTTTGTCTCTGGAAACACCATATATTTT; cdr3_aa: CATSREGRPFVSGNTIYF
d_call: NA; clone_size: many; j_call: TRBJ2-2; v_call: TRBV5-1; cdr3_nt: TGCGCCAGCAGCTTGGACACAAACACCGGGGAGCTGTTTTTT; cdr3_aa: CASSLDTNTGELFF
d_call: NA; clone_size: many; j_call: TRBJ1-2; v_call: TRBV6-5; cdr3_nt: TGTGCCAGCAGTTACCTTGAGACCCTTGGCAGTGATGGCTACACCTTC; cdr3_aa: CASSYLETLGSDGYTF
d_call: NA; clone_size: many; j_call: TRBJ2-7; v_call: TRBV28; cdr3_nt: TGTGCCAGCAGTTTTAAGCCGGGTCCCTCCGCCTACGAGCAGTACTTC; cdr3_aa: CASSFKPGPSAYEQYF
d_call: TRBD1; clone_size: many; j_call: TRBJ2-5; v_call: TRBV20-1; cdr3_nt: TGCAGTGCTAGGACAGGGGGTGACCAAGAGACCCAGTACTTC; cdr3_aa: CSARTGGDQETQYF
d_call: TRBD1; clone_size: NA; j_call: TRBJ1-2; v_call: TRBV28; cdr3_nt: TGTGCCAACAGTCTATCGCTCTCCGGGACAGGGTTGGTAAATGTCTACACCTTC; cdr3_aa: CANSLSLSGTGLVNVYTF
d_call: TRBD2; clone_size: many; j_call: TRBJ2-7; v_call: TRBV4-1; cdr3_nt: TGCGCCAGCAGCCAATCGACTAGCGCCATCTACGAGCAGTACTTC; cdr3_aa: CASSQSTSAIYEQYF
d_call: NA; clone_size: many; j_call: TRBJ2-2; v_call: TRBV6-6; cdr3_nt: TGTGCCAGCAGTTACGGGGGGGGGGAGCTGTTTTTT; cdr3_aa: CASSYGGGELFF
d_call: NA; clone_size: few; j_call: TRBJ1-1; v_call: TRBV5-1; cdr3_nt: TGCGCCAGCAGGGCAGGGGAGGGCACTGAAGCTTTCTTT; cdr3_aa: CASRAGEGTEAFF
d_call: TRBD1; clone_size: many; j_call: TRBJ2-7; v_call: TRBV15; cdr3_nt: TGTGCCACCAGCAGGGACAGGGGGTCCTACGAGCAGTACTTC; cdr3_aa: CATSRDRGSYEQYF
d_call: NA; clone_size: many; j_call: TRBJ2-7; v_call: TRBV27; cdr3_nt: TGTGCCAGCAGTTTCAGCTGGACAGTAAGCTCCTACGAGCAGTACTTC; cdr3_aa: CASSFSWTVSSYEQYF
d_call: NA; clone_size: many; j_call: TRBJ2-5; v_call: TRBV28; cdr3_nt: TGTGCCAGCACCACCCCAGGGGCCCTAGCGAAGACCCAGTACTTC; cdr3_aa: CASTTPGALAKTQYF
d_call: TRBD2; clone_size: many; j_call: TRBJ2-7; v_call: TRBV20-1; cdr3_nt: TGCAGTGCTAGGACTAGCGGGAGTGACCCCTACGAGCAGTACTTC; cdr3_aa: CSARTSGSDPYEQYF
d_call: TRBD1; clone_size: many; j_call: TRBJ2-1; v_call: TRBV28; cdr3_nt: TGTGCCAGCAGTCAACCGGGACAGGGCCCAAACTACTACAATGAGCAGTTCTTC; cdr3_aa: CASSQPGQGPNYYNEQFF
d_call: TRBD1; clone_size: many; j_call: TRBJ1-4; v_call: TRBV6-5; cdr3_nt: TGTGCCAGCAGCCGCCTTAGGACAGGGACGGATGAAAAACTGTTTTTT; cdr3_aa: CASSRLRTGTDEKLFF